The 20 T cell receptor beta chains reported below all come from one sample, sequenced in a study of neoadjuvant anti-PD-1 for oral cavity cancer. Time point denoted: after neoadjuvant nivolumab, at surgical resection. Libraries were prepared by immunoSEQ multiplex PCR; TCRdb keeps only in-frame clonotypes and omits some of them. The table records roughly 14,000 clones, around 76% of them present only once. Sequenced here: PBMCs, sampled after nivolumab (anti-PD-1) treatment. The receptors derive from a person aged 35-79 years with oral cavity squamous cell carcinoma.

V gene TRBV19 combines with J gene TRBJ2-5, with unresolved D. The V gene's germline CDR1 is LNHDA and CDR2 SQIVND (reference sequence). The CDR3 totals 14 residues. V was shortened by 5 bases and J by 4 bases, with 14 bases between the two germline ends. The CDR3 sequence: CASSLMDAGETQYF. The CDR3 bases are TGTGCCAGTAGTCTAATGGACGCCGGAGAGACCCAGTACTTC.

This clone has just one count. CDR3 residues: CASIKGQRVGYTF. CDR3 nucleotide sequence: TGTGCCAGCATTAAGGGACAGAGGGTGGGCTACACCTTC. The V and J genes are TRBV6-1 and TRBJ1-2, with 7 nucleotides matching TRBD1. V lost 7 bases to trimming and J lost 8 bases; unmatched junction nucleotides: 10. This CDR3 has 13 residues. Germline assignment: CDR1 MNHNS and CDR2 SASEGT.

This clone was seen a handful of times. This chain links TRBV2 with TRBJ2-2; 7 positions match TRBD1. Germline CDR1 and CDR2: SNHLY and FYNNEI. V was pared by 5 bases and J by 8 bases, with 8 bases of the junction left unmatched. The CDR3 loop spans 14 amino acids. The CDR3 coding sequence is TGTGCCAGCAGTAGGACAGGAGCGACTGGGGAGCTGTTTTTT. Its protein is CASSRTGATGELFF.

V usage is TRBV19 and J usage is TRBJ1-5, with D tentatively TRBD1 (5 bases). Trimming pared 3 bases from V and 4 bases from J, leaving 16 bases between. The germline V gene encodes CDR1 LNHDA and CDR2 SQIVND (reference sequence). The CDR3 loop spans 16 amino acids. The CDR3 coding sequence is TGTGCCAGTAGTATGACGGGGGAAGGTGAAAATCAGCCCCAGCATTTT. Translation gives CASSMTGEGENQPQHF.

V is TRBV29-1 and J is TRBJ1-2; 7 bases are shared with TRBD1. With V trimmed by 7 bases and J by 8 bases, 7 bases remained unmatched. CDR3 size: 11 residues. The germline V gene encodes CDR1 SQVTM and CDR2 ANQGSEA. CDR3 sequence: CSATTGFGYTF. The CDR3 nucleotides are TGCAGCGCCACGACAGGGTTCGGCTACACCTTC.

The chain has TRBV11-3 and TRBJ2-2; tentatively, D is TRBD1 (5 bases). Between the trimmed V and J ends, which lost 7 bases and 6 bases, there was a span of 12 bases. Looked up from germline, CDR1 is SGHNT and CDR2 is YENEEA. This CDR3 is 13 amino acids long. CDR3 sequence (DNA): TGTGCCAGCAACTCCAGGGATCCCGGGGAGCTGTTTTTT. It specifies CASNSRDPGELFF.

In DNA, the CDR3 is TGCGCCAGCAGCTTGGTATACCAGAACACTGAAGCTTTCTTT. It translates to CASSLVYQNTEAFF. The chain uses TRBV5-1 and TRBJ1-1; D call uncertain. The CDR3 length is 14 residues. V was clipped by 0 bases and J by 1 base, with 7 bases between them. Looked up from germline, CDR1 is SGHRS and CDR2 is YFSETQ.

The chain recombines TRBV2 with TRBJ1-2, with D hard to call. Germline V gives CDR1 SNHLY, CDR2 FYNNEI. This CDR3 region has 16 residues. Trimming cost V 2 bases and J 0 bases, with 13 bases left between them. The CDR3 reads CASSESPLKTNYGYTF. CDR3 coding DNA: TGTGCCAGCAGTGAATCCCCCTTAAAAACTAACTATGGCTACACCTTC.

This clone appeared a few times. This rearrangement joins TRBV28 to TRBJ1-2; D gene unclear. The V gene lost 7 bases and the J gene lost 1 base, with 4 bases spanning the gap. Germline V gene lookup returns CDR1 MDHEN and CDR2 SYDVKM. There are 11 residues in the CDR3. The CDR3 DNA reads as TGTGCCAGCAACCATAACTATGGCTACACCTTC. Encoded protein: CASNHNYGYTF.

The chain links TRBV4-1 to TRBJ1-1; D call uncertain. Trimming cost V 4 bases and J 7 bases, with 13 bases left between them. The CDR3 consists of 13 residues. The germline gives CDR1 MGHRA, CDR2 YSYEKL. The DNA of the CDR3 is TGCGCCAGCAGCCTCGAGCGAACGGATGAAGCTTTCTTT. It codes for CASSLERTDEAFF.

This chain uses TRBV11-1 with TRBJ2-6, with 7 positions matching TRBD2. Germline CDR1 reads SGHAT; CDR2 reads FQDESV (reference sequence). V lost 8 bases to trimming and J lost 9 bases; unmatched junction nucleotides: 13. This CDR3 region has 15 residues. CDR3 residues: CASVQSGGSINVLTF. DNA of the CDR3: TGTGCCAGCGTTCAGTCGGGGGGAAGCATCAACGTCCTGACTTTC. The full variable domain, completed using reference TRBV11-1 and TRBJ2-6, is EAEVAQSPRYKITEKSQAVAFWCDPISGHATLYWYRQILGQGPELLVQFQDESVVDDSQLPKDRFSAERLKGVDSTLKIQPAELGDSAMYLCASVQSGGSINVLTFGAGSRLTVL.

The chain is built from TRBV7-3 and TRBJ1-2; 10 nucleotides match TRBD1. The CDR3 has 15 residues. J lost 3 bases, V lost 0 bases, and 1 base had no gene match. Looked up from germline, CDR1 is SGHTA and CDR2 is FQGTGA. The CDR3: CASSLTTGGDYGYTF. The CDR3 region has the DNA TGTGCCAGCAGCTTAACGACAGGGGGCGACTATGGCTACACCTTC.

In this sample, this clone turned up a few times. The V gene is TRBV28, the J gene TRBJ1-2; D gene unclear. V was cut by 2 bases and J by 3 bases, with 10 bases left in between. This CDR3 region has 14 residues. Germline lookup yields CDR1 MDHEN and CDR2 SYDVKM. The CDR3: CASSLPLGDYGYTF. The DNA of the CDR3 is TGTGCCAGCAGTTTACCTCTTGGGGACTATGGCTACACCTTC.

The chain employs TRBV29-1 and TRBJ1-4; a weak D match, TRBD1 (5 bases). The CDR3 consists of 13 residues. The V end was cut by 4 bases, the J end by 3 bases, with 9 bases between. Germline V lookup: CDR1 SQVTM, CDR2 ANQGSEA. The DNA of the CDR3 is TGCAGCGTTGGAGGGGATGCTAATGAAAAACTGTTTTTT. This encodes CSVGGDANEKLFF.

V and J are TRBV4-1 and TRBJ2-7, with 7 bases lining up with TRBD2. Germline CDR1 is MGHRA and CDR2 is YSYEKL. The CDR3 runs 16 residues. After removal of 5 bases from V and 5 bases from J, the junction contained 15 bases not matched to a gene. CDR3 sequence (DNA): TGCGCCAGCAGCTCAGGGAGGGTTAGCCAGGATCACGAGCAGTACTTC. This gives the protein CASSSGRVSQDHEQYF.

CDR3 sequence: CATSRKYGTGLETQYF. For the CDR3, the DNA is TGTGCCACCAGCAGAAAGTACGGGACAGGGTTGGAGACCCAGTACTTC. The gene calls are TRBV15 and TRBJ2-5; 9 positions agree with TRBD1. The germline V gene has CDR1 LNHNV and CDR2 YYDKDF (reference sequence). The CDR3 is 16 amino acids. Trimming at V came to 2 bases and at J to 5 bases, leaving 9 bases not matched to a gene.

This chain links TRBV6-6 with TRBJ1-1; D is unresolved. The CDR3 is 14 residues long. The germline V gene has CDR1 MNHNY and CDR2 SVGAGI (reference sequence). V lost 4 bases and J 1 base, leaving 10 bases between the germline ends. The CDR3 loop reads CASSSNGGNTEAFF. As DNA, the CDR3 is TGTGCCAGCAGTTCAAATGGAGGGAACACTGAAGCTTTCTTT.

The chain combines TRBV5-1 with TRBJ2-7; D remains ambiguous. Between the trimmed V and J ends, which lost 5 bases and 7 bases, there was a span of 16 bases. CDR3 length: 13 amino acids. CDR1 and CDR2 (germline): SGHRS, YFSETQ. The CDR3 coding sequence is TGCGCCAGCAGAGAAAAGGAGTGGGATGAGCAGTACTTC. Its protein product is CASREKEWDEQYF.

This sequence joins TRBV27 and TRBJ2-1; TRBD1 or TRBD2 may be the D gene (5 bases each). V dropped 5 bases and J dropped 9 bases, with 14 bases sitting between them. The germline V gene has CDR1 MNHEY and CDR2 SMNVEV (reference sequence). The CDR3 has 13 residues. CDR3: CASSPGTGGEQFF. The CDR3 DNA reads TGTGCCAGCAGTCCAGGGACGGGCGGTGAGCAGTTCTTC.

The chain's CDR3 is CASSPQGTANYGYTF. CDR3 DNA sequence: TGTGCCAGCAGTCCACAGGGGACAGCTAACTATGGCTACACCTTC. The chain uses TRBV6-1 and TRBJ1-2; the match to TRBD1 covers 7 bases. Germline values: CDR1 MNHNS, CDR2 SASEGT. The CDR3 sequence is 15 residues long. The trim removed 5 bases at V and 0 bases at J, leaving 6 bases unmatched.